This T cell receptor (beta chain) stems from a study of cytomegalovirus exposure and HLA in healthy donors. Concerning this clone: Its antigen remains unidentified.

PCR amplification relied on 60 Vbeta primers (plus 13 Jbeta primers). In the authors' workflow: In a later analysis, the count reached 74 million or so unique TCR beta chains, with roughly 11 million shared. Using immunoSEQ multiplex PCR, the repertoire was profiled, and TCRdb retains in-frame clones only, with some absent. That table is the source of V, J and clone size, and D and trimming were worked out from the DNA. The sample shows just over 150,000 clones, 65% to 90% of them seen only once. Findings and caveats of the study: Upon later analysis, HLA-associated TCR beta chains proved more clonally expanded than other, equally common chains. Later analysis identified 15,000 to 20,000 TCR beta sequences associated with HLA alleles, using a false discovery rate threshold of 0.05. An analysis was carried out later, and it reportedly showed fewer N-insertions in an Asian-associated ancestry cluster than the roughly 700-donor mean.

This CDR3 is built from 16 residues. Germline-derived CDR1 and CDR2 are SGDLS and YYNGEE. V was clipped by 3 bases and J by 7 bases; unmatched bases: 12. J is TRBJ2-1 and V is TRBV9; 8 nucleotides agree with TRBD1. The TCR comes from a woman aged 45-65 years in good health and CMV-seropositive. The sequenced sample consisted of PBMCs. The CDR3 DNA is TGTGCCAGCAGCGCAGAGTTGCAGGGGGCTGGGAATGAGCAGTTCTTC. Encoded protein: CASSAELQGAGNEQFF.